Presented here are 30 T cell receptor beta chains from one specimen sequenced in a study of regulatory T cells in long-lasting Graves disease. Time point meaning: newly diagnosed GD, antithyroid drugs for less than 3 months. RNA isolated from PBMCs was used to make the TCR library. Through Arm-PCR of CDR3 regions and iRepertoire HTBI primers, TCR beta libraries were built. Via MiXCR, TCRdb re-called the multiplex PCR reads, giving one row per CDR3 protein. The table includes over 450,000 distinct CDR3 sequences, around 11% detected once. These same data were also listed under a study on T cells in Graves' hyperthyroidism and ophthalmopathy.

The input for sequencing was peripheral blood mononuclear cells (PBMCs), taken at new diagnosis, from a patient treated with antithyroid drugs. All receptors derive from a woman in her thirties with Graves disease.

This clonotype was observed a handful of times. The J gene is TRBJ1-2, the V gene TRBV9; D is uncertain. The V end was cut by 2 bases, the J end by 0 bases, with 2 bases between. This CDR3 is built from 12 residues. Germline CDR1 reads SGDLS; CDR2 reads YYNGEE. The CDR3, as DNA: TGTGCCAGCAGCGTTCCTAACTATGGCTACACCTTC. Translation: CASSVPNYGYTF.

In its sample, this clonotype was seen many times. This chain connects TRBV3-1 to TRBJ2-3; 12 bases are shared with TRBD2. The CDR3 is made up of 19 amino acids. Germline assignment: CDR1 LGHDT and CDR2 YNNKEL (reference sequence). After removal of 4 bases from V and 0 bases from J, the junction contained 11 bases not matched to a gene. The CDR3 protein is CASSRLIRTSGNSTDTQYF. The DNA for the CDR3 is TGTGCCAGCAGCCGACTAATTAGGACTAGCGGGAATAGCACAGATACGCAGTATTTT.

This clonotype was found many times. This chain connects TRBV18 to TRBJ2-1; D is uncertain. This CDR3 is built from 15 residues. V gave up 1 base and J gave up 1 base, with 8 bases separating them. Per the germline V gene, CDR1 is KGHSH and CDR2 is LQKENI. In DNA form, the CDR3 reads TGTGCCAGCTCACCACAGGGTCAGTCCTACAATGAGCAGTTCTTC. Its translation is CASSPQGQSYNEQFF.

At least ten counts were recorded for this clonotype. The rearrangement links TRBV7-3 to TRBJ2-2, with D possibly matching TRBD1 (6 bases). The CDR3 contains 16 residues. Trimming stripped 3 bases from V and 1 base from J, with 12 bases between. The germline gives CDR1 SGHTA, CDR2 FQGTGA. Written as DNA, the CDR3 is TGTGCCAGCAGCTTCCCCCGGGACAAGAACACCGGGGAGCTGTTTTTT. Translated: CASSFPRDKNTGELFF.

This clonotype was counted many times. The rearrangement links TRBV11-2 to TRBJ2-1; 9 bases line up with TRBD2. CDR1 is SGHAT, CDR2 FQNNGV, per germline. The CDR3 is made up of 17 amino acids. J gave up 6 bases and V 0 bases, and 9 bases lay outside the gene matches. The CDR3 nucleotides are TGTGCCAGCAGCTTAGATATGGGACTAGCCCTGTTCAATGAGCAGTTCTTC. It is translated as CASSLDMGLALFNEQFF. Looking up the rest from reference TRBV11-2 and TRBJ2-1 gives the full variable domain: EAGVAQSPRYKIIEKRQSVAFWCNPISGHATLYWYQQILGQGPKLLIQFQNNGVVDDSQLPKDRFSAERLKGVDSTLKIQPAKLEDSAVYLCASSLDMGLALFNEQFFGPGTRLTVL.

This clonotype has at least ten counts. The CDR3 region has the DNA TGTGCCAGCAGCCGGGGGGGTGAGACCCAGTACTTC. Translating gives CASSRGGETQYF. This chain links TRBV11-2 with TRBJ2-5; 8 bases are shared with TRBD2. This CDR3 is 12 amino acids long. The V segment lost 5 bases and the J segment 5 bases; nucleotides outside the gene matches: 1. In germline, CDR1 is SGHAT, CDR2 FQNNGV.

This clonotype was counted ten times or more. This sequence joins TRBV4-3 and TRBJ2-1; 8 bases match TRBD2. Trimming took 0 bases from V and 5 from J; bases not matched to a gene: 9. CDR3 length: 17 amino acids. Germline V CDR1 and CDR2: LGHNA, YSLEER. CDR3 coding DNA: TGCGCCAGCAGCCAAGATGGCCCGGGCGGGAGGAACAATGAGCAGTTCTTC. This sequence encodes CASSQDGPGGRNNEQFF.

This clonotype was counted at least ten times. The chain combines TRBV6-2 or TRBV6-3 with TRBJ1-2; unclear D gene. The V end lost 2 bases, the J end lost 6 bases, and 7 bases lay between the germline ends. Looked up from germline, CDR1 is MNHEY and CDR2 is SVGEGT. The CDR3 runs 12 residues. The CDR3 region has the DNA TGTGCCAGCAGTTACGGACGGAATGGCTACACCTTC. As protein: CASSYGRNGYTF.

This clonotype was counted at least ten times. V usage is TRBV4-2 and J usage is TRBJ2-3; possible D gene TRBD2, 5 bases. With 1 base removed from V and 4 bases from J, the gap between germline ends came to 9 bases. From germline, CDR1 is LGHNA and CDR2 YNFKEQ. The CDR3 is made up of 14 amino acids. DNA of the CDR3: TGTGCCAGCAGCCAAGCCCTAGCAGCAGATACGCAGTATTTT. As protein: CASSQALAADTQYF.

The sample holds one count of this clonotype. The chain combines TRBV28 with TRBJ1-1; 7 positions agree with TRBD1. J lost 11 bases, V lost 1 base, and 4 bases had no gene match. The CDR3 is 12 amino acids. In germline, CDR1 is MDHEN, CDR2 SYDVKM. The CDR3 protein is CASSLYTGDAFF. In DNA form, the CDR3 reads TGTGCCAGCAGTTTATACACAGGGGACGCTTTCTTT. The complete variable domain, with remaining parts taken from reference TRBV28 and TRBJ1-1, reads DVKVTQSSRYLVKRTGEKVFLECVQDMDHENMFWYRQDPGLGLRLIYFSYDVKMKEKGDIPEGYSVSREKKERFSLILESASTNQTSMYLCASSLYTGDAFFGQGTRLTVV.

This clonotype has a count of ten or more. The V gene is TRBV19, the J gene TRBJ2-2; TRBD2 matches at 10 bases. The CDR3 length is 16 residues. Germline CDR1 reads LNHDA; CDR2 reads SQIVND (reference sequence). V lost 3 bases to trimming and J lost 4 bases; unmatched junction nucleotides: 5. CDR3 residues: CASSILAGETTGELFF. The CDR3 DNA reads as TGTGCCAGTAGTATCCTAGCGGGAGAGACCACCGGGGAGCTGTTTTTT.

This clonotype was detected many times. V and J are TRBV28 and TRBJ2-5, with D perhaps matching TRBD1 or TRBD2 (7 bases each). The CDR3 loop spans 15 amino acids. The V and J ends lost 3 bases and 4 bases respectively, with 15 bases between them. CDR1 and CDR2 (germline): MDHEN, SYDVKM. CDR3 sequence: CASSLPRGEGETQYF. The CDR3 nucleotides read TGTGCCAGCAGTTTGCCCAGGGGGGAGGGAGAGACCCAGTACTTC. The full variable domain, rest sourced from reference TRBV28 and TRBJ2-5, is DVKVTQSSRYLVKRTGEKVFLECVQDMDHENMFWYRQDPGLGLRLIYFSYDVKMKEKGDIPEGYSVSREKKERFSLILESASTNQTSMYLCASSLPRGEGETQYFGPGTRLLVL.

This clonotype was seen many times. V and J are TRBV3-1 and TRBJ2-1; 8 positions match TRBD2. The CDR3 runs 15 residues. Germline trimming cut 1 base from V and 8 bases from J; bases unmatched to any gene: 7. The germline gives CDR1 LGHDT, CDR2 YNNKEL (reference sequence). The chain's CDR3 is CASSQAGGPWYEQFF. The CDR3 DNA reads TGTGCCAGCAGCCAAGCGGGAGGGCCATGGTATGAGCAGTTCTTC.

This clonotype was observed many times. The chain uses TRBV2 and TRBJ1-3; perhaps TRBD1 as D (5 bases). From germline, CDR1 is SNHLY and CDR2 FYNNEI. V shed 2 bases and J shed 4 bases, with 9 bases lying between them. The CDR3 sequence is 14 residues long. CDR3 amino acids: CASSEQGVGNTIYF. The CDR3 bases are TGTGCCAGCAGTGAACAAGGGGTCGGAAACACCATATATTTT.

The chain uses TRBV27 and TRBJ1-3; D is ambiguous. This CDR3 has 17 amino acids. CDR1 is MNHEY, CDR2 SMNVEV, per germline (reference sequence). V lost 0 bases and J 2 bases, leaving 14 bases between the germline ends. CDR3 protein: CASSLSNPGQTGNTIYF. The CDR3 DNA reads TGTGCCAGCAGTTTATCGAATCCAGGCCAGACTGGAAACACCATATATTTT.

The chain combines TRBV7-2 with TRBJ2-1; D is uncertain. CDR3 length: 13 amino acids. The germline gives CDR1 SGHTA, CDR2 FQGNSA. V dropped 8 bases and J dropped 7 bases, with 15 bases sitting between them. DNA of the CDR3: TGTGCCAGCTCCCTGCGACCGACAAATGAGCAGTTCTTC. It yields the protein CASSLRPTNEQFF. The variable domain in full, with the rest retrieved from reference TRBV7-2 and TRBJ2-1, is GAGVSQSPSNKVTEKGKDVELRCDPISGHTALYWYRQSLGQGLEFLIYFQGNSAPDKSGLPSDRFSAERTGGSVSTLTIQRTQQEDSAVYLCASSLRPTNEQFFGPGTRLTVL.

The V and J genes are TRBV10-1 and TRBJ1-5, with TRBD1 identical over 7 bases. The CDR3 contains 19 residues. Trimming took 6 bases from V and 3 from J; bases not matched to a gene: 20. Per the germline V gene, CDR1 is WNHNN and CDR2 is SYGVQD (reference sequence). The CDR3 loop is CASSPPPDRECFYNQPQHF. For the CDR3, the DNA is TGCGCCAGCAGCCCCCCCCCCGACAGGGAATGTTTTTACAATCAGCCCCAGCATTTT.

V gene TRBV6-1 combines with J gene TRBJ2-4; 12 nucleotides line up with TRBD2. V was pared by 8 bases and J by 9 bases, with 8 bases of the junction left unmatched. Germline CDR1 is MNHNS and CDR2 is SASEGT. This CDR3 is 14 amino acids long. CDR3 loop: CASAPLAGGRIQYF. The CDR3 DNA reads TGTGCCAGCGCCCCACTAGCGGGGGGACGCATTCAGTACTTC.

The rearrangement uses TRBV19 and TRBJ1-3; TRBD1 is a possible D gene (6 bases). The CDR3 spans 15 residues. Germline V gene lookup returns CDR1 LNHDA and CDR2 SQIVND (reference sequence). V lost 3 bases, J lost 0 bases, and 9 bases lay in between. CDR3 residues: CASSIVRGSGNTIYF. The CDR3 DNA sequence: TGTGCCAGTAGTATCGTCAGGGGCTCTGGAAACACCATATATTTT.

In this sample, this clonotype turned up many times. V gene TRBV6-1 combines with J gene TRBJ1-5; 10 positions agree with TRBD1. CDR1 is MNHNS, CDR2 SASEGT, per germline. The trim removed 5 bases at V and 4 bases at J, leaving 2 bases unmatched. There are 14 residues in the CDR3. CDR3 coding DNA: TGTGCCAGCAGTCGGGACAGGGGAAATCAGCCCCAGCATTTT. It is translated as CASSRDRGNQPQHF.

The rearrangement uses TRBV14 and TRBJ2-7, with D tentatively TRBD1 (5 bases). V shed 6 bases and J shed 3 bases, with 12 bases lying between them. There are 13 residues in the CDR3. Germline assignment: CDR1 SGHDN and CDR2 FVKESK. The CDR3 is CASRKDQGYEQYF. DNA of the CDR3: TGTGCCAGCAGGAAAGACCAGGGCTACGAGCAGTACTTC.

This clonotype was seen many times. The V call is TRBV20-1, the J call TRBJ2-7; D possibly corresponds to TRBD1 (6 bases). CDR1 DFQATT and CDR2 SNEGSKA come from the germline V gene (reference sequence). Trimming pared 4 bases from V and 6 bases from J, leaving 16 bases between. The CDR3 length is 13 residues. The CDR3 coding sequence is TGCAGTGCTACGTACAGGGCAGACTCCGAGCAGTACTTC. Translating it yields CSATYRADSEQYF.

There are many counts of this clonotype. The rearrangement uses TRBV30 and TRBJ1-5; 8 nucleotides agree with TRBD1. Germline loops: CDR1 GTSNPN, CDR2 SVGIG (reference sequence). This CDR3 is 14 amino acids long. Trimming at V came to 4 bases and at J to 3 bases, leaving 5 bases not matched to a gene. CDR3 loop: CAWNQGALNQPQHF. The CDR3 bases are TGTGCCTGGAATCAGGGGGCTCTCAATCAGCCCCAGCATTTT.

This clonotype was seen repeatedly, ten times or more. This chain connects TRBV18 to TRBJ2-1, with D perhaps matching TRBD1 or TRBD2 (5 bases each). Germline V gene lookup returns CDR1 KGHSH and CDR2 LQKENI. The CDR3 sequence is 13 residues long. Trimming removed 8 bases from V and 7 bases from J, with 15 bases in between. The CDR3 loop is CASANMGDNEQFF. In nucleotides, the CDR3 is TGTGCCAGCGCGAATATGGGGGATAATGAGCAGTTCTTC.

This sequence joins TRBV9 and TRBJ1-1, with 10 bases lining up with TRBD1. The junction had 9 bases not matched to a gene; V was cut back by 3 bases and J by 4 bases. Germline CDR1 is SGDLS and CDR2 is YYNGEE. This CDR3 comprises 16 residues. The CDR3 DNA reads as TGTGCCAGCAGCGATTGGACAGGGGGAGGTAGCACTGAAGCTTTCTTT. It yields the protein CASSDWTGGGSTEAFF. Together with reference TRBV9 and TRBJ1-1, the CDR3 gives the full variable domain: DSGVTQTPKHLITATGQRVTLRCSPRSGDLSVYWYQQSLDQGLQFLIQYYNGEERAKGNILERFSAQQFPDLHSELNLSSLELGDSALYFCASSDWTGGGSTEAFFGQGTRLTVV.

A note on this clonotype: Just one base apart from a much larger clone, this may be a read error. V usage is TRBV20-1 and J usage is TRBJ2-7; TRBD1 might be the D (5 bases). The CDR3 is 11 residues long. The germline V gene has CDR1 DFQATT and CDR2 SNEGSKA (reference sequence). DNA for the CDR3: TGCAATGTTCGACAGTCCTACGAGCAGTACTTC. Translating gives CNVRQSYEQYF.

Remarks on this clonotype: A much larger clonotype is one base distant, so this may be a read error. This chain uses TRBV30 with TRBJ2-4, with TRBD1 matching over 11 bases. The CDR3 covers 13 residues. Germline assignment: CDR1 GTSNPN and CDR2 SVGIG (reference sequence). The J segment lost 13 bases and the V segment lost 3 bases, leaving 8 bases of the junction unmatched. Written as DNA, the CDR3 is TGTGCCTGGAGGGACAGGGGGCGCGCTGAGCAGTACTTC. Residues: CAWRDRGRAEQYF.

This clonotype showed up many times. The CDR3 DNA reads as TGCAGCGCGTCGGACAGGACAAAGAACACTGAAGCTTTCTTT. As protein: CSASDRTKNTEAFF. The chain recombines TRBV29-1 with TRBJ1-1; 7 bases fit TRBD1. CDR1 and CDR2 (germline): SQVTM, ANQGSEA. This CDR3 contains 14 residues. V was clipped by 7 bases and J by 1 base; unmatched bases: 9.

This clonotype was seen more than once but under ten times. This chain connects TRBV20-1 to TRBJ1-5, with D perhaps matching TRBD1 (5 bases). The V and J ends lost 3 bases and 10 bases respectively, with 16 bases between them. Germline V CDR1 and CDR2: DFQATT, SNEGSKA (reference sequence). The CDR3 totals 13 residues. In DNA, the CDR3 is TGCAGTGCTAGTAGGACACACACACCCCCCCAGCATTTT. Protein sequence: CSASRTHTPPQHF.

The rearrangement uses TRBV13 and TRBJ2-1; TRBD1 agrees at 8 bases. This CDR3 comprises 16 residues. Germline trimming cut 6 bases from V and 4 bases from J; bases unmatched to any gene: 11. Germline loops: CDR1 PRHDT, CDR2 FYEKMQ (reference sequence). The CDR3 sequence is CASSGLTGVSYNEQFF. The CDR3 DNA follows: TGTGCCAGCAGTGGATTGACAGGGGTTTCATACAATGAGCAGTTCTTC.